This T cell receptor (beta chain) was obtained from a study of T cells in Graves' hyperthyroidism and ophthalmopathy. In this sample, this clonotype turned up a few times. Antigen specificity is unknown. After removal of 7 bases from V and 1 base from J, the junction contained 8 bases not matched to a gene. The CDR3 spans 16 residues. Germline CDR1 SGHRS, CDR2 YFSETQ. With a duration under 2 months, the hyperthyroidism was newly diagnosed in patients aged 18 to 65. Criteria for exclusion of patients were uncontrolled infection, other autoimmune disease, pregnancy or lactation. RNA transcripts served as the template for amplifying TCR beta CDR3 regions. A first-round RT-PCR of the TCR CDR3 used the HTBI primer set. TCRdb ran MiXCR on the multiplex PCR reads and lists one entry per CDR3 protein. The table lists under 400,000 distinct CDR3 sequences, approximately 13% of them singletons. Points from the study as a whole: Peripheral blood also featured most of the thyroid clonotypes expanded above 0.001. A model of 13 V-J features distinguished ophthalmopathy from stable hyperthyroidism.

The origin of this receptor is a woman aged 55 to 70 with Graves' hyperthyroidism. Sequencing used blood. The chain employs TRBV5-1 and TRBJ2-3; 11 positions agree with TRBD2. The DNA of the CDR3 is TGCGCCAGCTCACATGGGACTAGCGGCCGCACAGATACGCAGTATTTT. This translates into CASSHGTSGRTDTQYF.